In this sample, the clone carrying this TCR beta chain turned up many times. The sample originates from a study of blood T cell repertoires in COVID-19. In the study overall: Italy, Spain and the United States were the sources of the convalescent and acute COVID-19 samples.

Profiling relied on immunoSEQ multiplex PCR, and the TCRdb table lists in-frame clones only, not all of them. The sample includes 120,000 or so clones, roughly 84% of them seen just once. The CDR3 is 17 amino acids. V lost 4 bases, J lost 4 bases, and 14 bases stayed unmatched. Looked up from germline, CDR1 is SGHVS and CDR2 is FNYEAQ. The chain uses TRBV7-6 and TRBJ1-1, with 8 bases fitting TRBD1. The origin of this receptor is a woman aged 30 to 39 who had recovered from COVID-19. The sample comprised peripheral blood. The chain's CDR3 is CASSSEVGQVGGTEAFF. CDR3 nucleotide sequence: TGTGCCAGCAGCTCAGAAGTGGGACAGGTTGGAGGCACTGAAGCTTTCTTT.